Below, 7 T cell receptor beta chains from the same sample are listed, as sequenced in a study of cytomegalovirus exposure and HLA in healthy donors. Primers for the PCR totalled 60 Vbeta and 13 Jbeta. Clones were read by immunoSEQ multiplex PCR, and TCRdb kept only the in-frame ones, dropping some. The data show 150,000 or so clones, more than 75% seen once. Source material: PBMCs. These receptors originate from a man aged 25 to 40 in good health and CMV-seropositive.

This chain links TRBV9 with TRBJ2-6; perhaps TRBD1 as D (6 bases). The germline gives CDR1 SGDLS, CDR2 YYNGEE. The CDR3 contains 19 residues. The germline V and J ends were trimmed by 3 bases and 0 bases, with 19 bases remaining between them. Here the CDR3 DNA reads TGTGCCAGCAGCGGTCCTCCTTGGGACACCTTCTCTGGGGCCAACGTCCTGACTTTC. Translated: CASSGPPWDTFSGANVLTF.

The rearrangement uses TRBV6-5 and TRBJ1-1, with D possibly TRBD1 on 6 matching bases. V was cut by 4 bases and J by 0 bases, with 9 bases left in between. Germline values: CDR1 MNHEY, CDR2 SVGAGI. This CDR3 contains 14 residues. In DNA, the CDR3 is TGTGCCAGCAGTTGGACAGTCATGAACACTGAAGCTTTCTTT. Its translation: CASSWTVMNTEAFF.

The chain uses TRBV19 and TRBJ1-2; D is uncertain. V was shortened by 7 bases and J by 7 bases, with 19 bases between the two germline ends. This CDR3 spans 14 amino acids. Germline V gene lookup returns CDR1 LNHDA and CDR2 SQIVND (reference sequence). The DNA of the CDR3 is TGTGCCAGTATGAGATTAAGAGGATTAAGTGGCTACACCTTC. Residues: CASMRLRGLSGYTF.

This sequence joins TRBV18 and TRBJ2-1; 12 nucleotides align to TRBD2. The CDR3 has 16 residues. Per germline, CDR1 KGHSH and CDR2 LQKENI. J lost 8 bases, V lost 5 bases, and 10 bases had no gene match. The DNA of the CDR3 is TGTGCCAGCTCATCCCCCGGGACTAGCGGGCCGGATGAGCAGTTCTTC. This sequence encodes CASSSPGTSGPDEQFF. The variable domain in full, completed from reference TRBV18 and TRBJ2-1, reads NAGVMQNPRHLVRRRGQEARLRCSPMKGHSHVYWYRQLPEEGLKFMVYLQKENIIDESGMPKERFSAEFPKEGPSILRIQQVVRGDSAAYFCASSSPGTSGPDEQFFGPGTRLTVL.

The CDR3 here is CASSIQTGPYNEQFF. The CDR3 DNA follows: TGTGCCAGCAGTATCCAGACAGGCCCCTACAATGAGCAGTTCTTC. This rearrangement joins TRBV28 to TRBJ2-1; tentative D call: TRBD1 (6 bases). The V end was cut by 5 bases, the J end by 2 bases, with 13 bases between. This CDR3 contains 15 residues. From germline, CDR1 is MDHEN and CDR2 SYDVKM.

This sequence joins TRBV10-3 and TRBJ1-1, with TRBD1 as a possible D gene (5 bases). CDR3 length equals 14 residues. Germline CDR1 and CDR2: ENHRY and SYGVKD. V was shortened by 6 bases and J by 4 bases, with 15 bases between the two germline ends. CDR3 amino acids: CAISQWGGGTEAFF. The CDR3 nucleotides read TGTGCCATCAGCCAGTGGGGGGGTGGCACTGAAGCTTTCTTT.

The chain joins TRBV7-9 to TRBJ1-5, with TRBD1 matching over 7 bases. The CDR3 covers 16 residues. The V and J ends lost 4 bases and 3 bases, in that order; junction bases with no gene match: 9. Germline assignment: CDR1 SEHNR and CDR2 FQNEAQ (reference sequence). In DNA, the CDR3 is TGTGCCAGCAGCTCCGGACAGGCCGACTCCAATCAGCCCCAGCATTTT. It yields the protein CASSSGQADSNQPQHF.